These 25 T cell receptor beta chains share one sample of origin, sequenced in a study of shared clonotypes between healthy human individuals. Assay used: immunoSEQ multiplex PCR; TCRdb lists only in-frame clones, some missing. Of over 700,000 clones detected, over 55% appear once; the ten largest clones hold roughly 1.8%. The sample was memory CD4+ T cells sorted from blood. Subset of the sample: CD45RA-negative fraction. These TCRs come from a woman aged 30 to 39 in good health.

This clone was seen only once. Here the CDR3 reads CASSGTANSPLHF. The CDR3 DNA sequence: TGCGCCAGCTCCGGGACAGCGAATTCACCCCTCCACTTT. The chain uses TRBV10-1 and TRBJ1-6, with 7 bases that match TRBD1. Germline V gene data show CDR1 as WNHNN and CDR2 as SYGVQD (reference sequence). This CDR3 is built from 13 residues. V was clipped by 8 bases and J by 7 bases; unmatched bases: 5.

The V and J genes are TRBV11-2 and TRBJ2-1; 10 bases fit TRBD2. The CDR3 length is 16 residues. The ends lost 1 base at V and 5 bases at J; junction bases unmatched: 5. Germline CDR1 and CDR2: SGHAT and FQNNGV. The CDR3 DNA follows: TGTGCCAGCAGCTTAGTCTGGACTAGCGGAGACAATGAGCAGTTCTTC. Encoded protein: CASSLVWTSGDNEQFF.

This clone has just a few counts. The genes are TRBV2 and TRBJ2-7; no clear D gene. Germline values: CDR1 SNHLY, CDR2 FYNNEI. The CDR3 loop spans 15 amino acids. V shed 6 bases and J shed 5 bases, with 20 bases lying between them. The CDR3 here is CASRNYTFPLDEQYF. In DNA form, the CDR3 reads TGTGCCAGCAGGAATTACACGTTCCCCTTGGACGAGCAGTACTTC.

The chain employs TRBV6-5 and TRBJ1-5; D is unclear. There are 14 residues in the CDR3. With 9 bases removed from V and 5 bases from J, the gap between germline ends came to 17 bases. Germline CDR1 reads MNHEY; CDR2 reads SVGAGI. CDR3 sequence: CASRRRTGDQPQHF. The CDR3 DNA sequence: TGTGCCAGTAGACGTCGGACCGGGGATCAGCCCCAGCATTTT.

The chain employs TRBV28 and TRBJ2-3; the D gene is possibly TRBD2 (6 bases). Germline CDR1 reads MDHEN; CDR2 reads SYDVKM. The CDR3 is 16 amino acids. Trimming took off 5 bases at V and 5 bases at J, with 20 bases between the two ends. The CDR3 nucleotides are TGTGCCAGCAGTCCTCGGGGCGGCCCGGGGGTAGATACGCAGTATTTT. Translated: CASSPRGGPGVDTQYF.

The chain links TRBV27 to TRBJ2-7; a weak D match, TRBD1 (6 bases). This CDR3 has 17 residues. Between the trimmed V and J ends, which lost 2 bases and 7 bases, there was a span of 24 bases. Germline V gives CDR1 MNHEY, CDR2 SMNVEV (reference sequence). The CDR3: CASSLVSTGSPRGEQYF. The CDR3 region has the DNA TGTGCCAGCAGTTTAGTTTCGACCGGGTCCCCAAGGGGGGAGCAGTACTTC.

This clone appeared many times. The CDR3 loop is CASSPGLQPNTGELFF. The DNA for the CDR3 is TGCGCCAGCAGCCCAGGATTGCAACCGAACACCGGGGAGCTGTTTTTT. The V gene is TRBV5-1, the J gene TRBJ2-2; D unclear. The CDR3 is 16 residues long. V dropped 4 bases and J dropped 0 bases, with 13 bases sitting between them. Germline loops: CDR1 SGHRS, CDR2 YFSETQ.

The chain joins TRBV7-9 to TRBJ2-2, with no clear D. Germline CDR1 is SEHNR and CDR2 is FQNEAQ (reference sequence). The CDR3 is 15 residues long. V lost 2 bases to trimming and J lost 1 base, with 8 bases between them. In DNA form, the CDR3 reads TGTGCCAGCAGCTTATTTGCAGAGAACACCGGGGAGCTGTTTTTT. Encoded protein: CASSLFAENTGELFF. The full variable domain, its missing parts supplied by reference TRBV7-9 and TRBJ2-2, is DTGVSQNPRHKITKRGQNVTFRCDPISEHNRLYWYRQTLGQGPEFLTYFQNEAQLEKSRLLSDRFSAERPKGSFSTLEIQRTEQGDSAMYLCASSLFAENTGELFFGEGSRLTVL.

The J gene is TRBJ2-1, the V gene TRBV7-6, with TRBD2 identical over 10 bases. CDR1 SGHVS and CDR2 FNYEAQ come from the germline V gene. Trimming took 0 bases from V and 6 from J; bases not matched to a gene: 5. CDR3 length: 16 residues. CDR3 region: CASSLAPTSGSNEQFF. The CDR3 bases are TGTGCCAGCAGCTTAGCTCCGACTAGCGGGTCCAATGAGCAGTTCTTC.

The chain employs TRBV7-2 and TRBJ2-5; D is ambiguous. The germline CDR1 and CDR2 sequences are SGHTA and FQGNSA. The CDR3 sequence is 14 residues long. Trimming cost V 5 bases and J 6 bases, with 16 bases left between them. Here the CDR3 reads CASSPRTQTKTQYF. CDR3 DNA sequence: TGTGCCAGCAGCCCGCGGACCCAGACGAAGACCCAGTACTTC.

The V gene is TRBV6-6, the J gene TRBJ2-7; D tentatively reads TRBD1 or TRBD2 (6 bases each). The CDR3 spans 15 residues. V was clipped by 5 bases and J by 2 bases, with 16 bases between them. Germline CDR1 MNHNY, CDR2 SVGAGI (reference sequence). In DNA, the CDR3 is TGTGCCAGCAGTGGACAGCGACGGGGGACCTACGAGCAGTACTTC. Encoded protein: CASSGQRRGTYEQYF.

This clone was found many times. This chain links TRBV4-2 with TRBJ1-2; D call uncertain. Between the trimmed V and J ends, which lost 2 bases and 1 base, there was a span of 2 bases. In germline, CDR1 is LGHNA, CDR2 YNFKEQ. The CDR3 totals 12 residues. The CDR3 sequence: CASSQYNYGYTF. In DNA, the CDR3 is TGTGCCAGCAGCCAATATAACTATGGCTACACCTTC.

The chain combines TRBV5-1 with TRBJ2-1, with 9 bases lining up with TRBD1. CDR1 is SGHRS and CDR2 is YFSETQ in the germline V gene. The CDR3 runs to 15 residues. The V gene end was trimmed by 3 bases and the J gene end by 2 bases; junction bases not matched to a gene: 3. The CDR3 coding sequence is TGCGCCAGCAGCTGGGGACAGGGAGCCTACAATGAGCAGTTCTTC. Its protein is CASSWGQGAYNEQFF.

V and J are TRBV25-1 and TRBJ2-7, with 7 bases identical to TRBD1. Unmatched junction bases numbered 2, after V lost 6 bases and J lost 0 bases. CDR3 size: 13 residues. CDR1 MGHDK and CDR2 SYGVNS come from the germline V gene. The CDR3 DNA follows: TGTGCCAGCAGCCGACAGGGCTCCTACGAGCAGTACTTC. Protein: CASSRQGSYEQYF.

CDR3 DNA sequence: TGTGCCAGCAGCAAGATTACCGGGGAGCTGTTTTTT. It is translated as CASSKITGELFF. V is TRBV11-1 and J is TRBJ2-2; D gene unclear. V was cut by 5 bases and J by 5 bases, with 6 bases left in between. Germline values: CDR1 SGHAT, CDR2 FQDESV (reference sequence). This CDR3 comprises 12 residues. Full variable domain (missing parts from reference TRBV11-1 and TRBJ2-2): EAEVAQSPRYKITEKSQAVAFWCDPISGHATLYWYRQILGQGPELLVQFQDESVVDDSQLPKDRFSAERLKGVDSTLKIQPAELGDSAMYLCASSKITGELFFGEGSRLTVL.

This sequence joins TRBV5-1 and TRBJ2-7, with 9 bases that match TRBD2. The V gene end was trimmed by 0 bases and the J gene end by 2 bases; junction bases not matched to a gene: 6. Germline CDR1 reads SGHRS; CDR2 reads YFSETQ. The CDR3 totals 16 residues. The CDR3 sequence: CASSLAVAGGAYEQYF. CDR3 DNA: TGCGCCAGCAGCTTGGCAGTGGCGGGAGGGGCCTACGAGCAGTACTTC. The variable domain in full, completed from reference TRBV5-1 and TRBJ2-7, reads KAGVTQTPRYLIKTRGQQVTLSCSPISGHRSVSWYQQTPGQGLQFLFEYFSETQRNKGNFPGRFSGRQFSNSRSEMNVSTLELGDSALYLCASSLAVAGGAYEQYFGPGTRLTVT.

This chain uses TRBV28 with TRBJ2-7; the match to TRBD2 covers 8 bases. CDR1 and CDR2 (germline): MDHEN, SYDVKM. Losses at the gene ends were 5 bases for V and 5 bases for J; bases not matched to a gene: 17. CDR3 length equals 17 residues. The CDR3 is CASSSPSSGRKPDEQYF. The CDR3 DNA sequence: TGTGCCAGCAGTAGTCCCTCCAGCGGGAGAAAGCCGGACGAGCAGTACTTC.

The chain joins TRBV19 to TRBJ2-1, with 9 bases matching TRBD1. Trimming took 4 bases from V and 9 from J; bases not matched to a gene: 10. Germline values: CDR1 LNHDA, CDR2 SQIVND (reference sequence). The CDR3 runs 15 residues. CDR3 coding DNA: TGTGCCAGTAGTAAACGGACAGGGGATTCGAGTGAGCAGTTCTTC. It codes for CASSKRTGDSSEQFF.

This clone was counted only a few times. This specimen includes other DNA sequences encoding the same CDR3. This chain uses TRBV4-1 with TRBJ1-2; 7 bases fit TRBD1. The length of the CDR3 is 13 residues. The ends lost 4 bases at V and 8 bases at J; junction bases unmatched: 7. Germline V gene sequence: CDR1 MGHRA, CDR2 YSYEKL. CDR3 amino acids: CASSPQGLGGYTF. CDR3 coding DNA: TGCGCCAGCAGCCCACAGGGGCTGGGGGGCTACACCTTC.

In nucleotides, the CDR3 is TGTGCCAGTGAGCCGCAGGGGGCAGGCACTGAAGCTTTCTTT. Protein sequence: CASEPQGAGTEAFF. The rearrangement uses TRBV7-8 and TRBJ1-1, with TRBD1 identical over 8 bases. This CDR3 spans 14 amino acids. The V and J ends lost 9 bases and 4 bases, in that order; junction bases with no gene match: 10. Germline CDR1 is SGHVS and CDR2 is FQNEAQ.

The chain uses TRBV18 and TRBJ1-1; 7 bases line up with TRBD1. Germline trimming cut 4 bases from V and 3 bases from J; bases unmatched to any gene: 2. Germline CDR1 is KGHSH and CDR2 is LQKENI. The length of the CDR3 is 13 residues. The chain's CDR3 is CASSLDRDTEAFF. CDR3 nucleotide sequence: TGTGCCAGCTCACTCGACAGGGACACTGAAGCTTTCTTT.

The gene calls are TRBV27 and TRBJ1-1; D not certain. V lost 8 bases to trimming and J lost 1 base, with 14 bases between them. The length of the CDR3 is 14 residues. Germline V gene lookup returns CDR1 MNHEY and CDR2 SMNVEV (reference sequence). CDR3 residues: CASSGGTSNTEAFF. The CDR3 coding sequence is TGTGCCAGCTCTGGAGGAACATCGAACACTGAAGCTTTCTTT.

V gene TRBV5-8 combines with J gene TRBJ2-4; D call uncertain. Per germline, CDR1 SGHTS and CDR2 YDEGEE. V lost 4 bases and J lost 0, with 11 bases in between. CDR3 length equals 15 residues. Here the CDR3 DNA reads TGTGCCAGCAGCGCCCCATCTTTAGCCAAAAACATTCAGTACTTC. This gives the protein CASSAPSLAKNIQYF.

Concerning this clone itself: The germline gene is not matched at one end of the junction; a read error may be the cause. The rearrangement uses TRBV18 and TRBJ1-4, with 9 positions matching TRBD1. The CDR3 totals 13 residues. The germline V gene encodes CDR1 KGHSH and CDR2 LQKENI. The CDR3 here is CASSRESGQGLLF. The CDR3 DNA follows: TGTGCCAGCTCACGCGAGTCAGGACAGGGGTTACTTTTT.

This clone showed up just a few times. The V and J genes are TRBV19 and TRBJ2-5, with D uncertain. The CDR3 loop spans 12 amino acids. V was cut by 6 bases and J by 5 bases, with 10 bases left in between. The germline CDR1 and CDR2 sequences are LNHDA and SQIVND (reference sequence). The CDR3 loop reads CASRSTSETQYF. The CDR3, as DNA: TGTGCCAGTAGAAGTACATCGGAGACCCAGTACTTC.